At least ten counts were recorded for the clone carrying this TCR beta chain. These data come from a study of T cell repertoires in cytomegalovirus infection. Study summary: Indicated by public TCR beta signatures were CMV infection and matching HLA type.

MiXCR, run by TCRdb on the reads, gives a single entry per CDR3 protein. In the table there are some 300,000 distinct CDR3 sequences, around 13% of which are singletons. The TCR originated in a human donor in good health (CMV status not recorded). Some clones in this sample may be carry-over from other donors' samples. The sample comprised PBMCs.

CDR3 DNA sequence: TGTGCCAGCAGCTTCGGGACCGTCGGTGAAAAACTGTTTTTT. Translation: CASSFGTVGEKLFF. The chain joins TRBV7-2 to TRBJ1-4; perhaps TRBD1 as D (5 bases). V shed 3 bases and J shed 7 bases, with 12 bases lying between them. Germline-derived CDR1 and CDR2 are SGHTA and FQGNSA. The CDR3 sequence is 14 residues long.